The 7 T cell receptor beta chains listed next were all sequenced from one sample in a study of shared clonotypes between healthy human individuals (TCRdb year 2020). Library construction relied on the immunoSEQ multiplex PCR assay. Not all clones reach the TCRdb copy of this immuneACCESS table, which keeps in-frame sequences only. Checked studies attribute under half of the gap to unresolved V genes and leave the rest unexplained. This sample comprises around 690,000 clones, roughly 87% of them detected only once. About 33% of the sample belongs to the ten largest clones. Sequenced: memory CD8+ T cells from PBMCs. The intended sense of this specimen's cell subset or site label: CD45RO+ cells pooled with CCR7-negative TemRA cells. These receptors all stem from a young man in good health. Some clones in this sample may be carry-over from other donors' samples.

CDR3 sequence (DNA): TGTGCCAGCAGCGTAGTATCCGCCGACGAGCAGTACTTC. Residues: CASSVVSADEQYF. The chain carries TRBV9 and TRBJ2-7; D uncertain. There are 13 residues in the CDR3. The germline CDR1 and CDR2 sequences are SGDLS and YYNGEE. Trimming pared 0 bases from V and 5 bases from J, leaving 9 bases between.

This chain links TRBV10-3 with TRBJ1-1; weak D call: TRBD1 (5 bases). The CDR3 length is 15 residues. The V end was cut by 0 bases, the J end by 10 bases, with 18 bases between. The germline V gene has CDR1 ENHRY and CDR2 SYGVKD. The CDR3 loop reads CAISESREQVPVAFF. The CDR3 DNA follows: TGTGCCATCAGTGAGTCGAGGGAACAGGTGCCCGTAGCTTTCTTT.

There are a few counts of this clone. This sample also contains other DNA sequences that code for the same CDR3. The rearrangement joins TRBV7-9 to TRBJ2-2; D remains ambiguous. Germline CDR1 reads SEHNR; CDR2 reads FQNEAQ (reference sequence). V lost 5 bases and J lost 5, with 6 bases in between. CDR3 size: 12 residues. The CDR3 DNA is TGTGCCAGCAGCGGGGATACCGGGGAGCTGTTTTTT. Translation gives CASSGDTGELFF.

V and J are TRBV4-1 and TRBJ1-3, with 9 bases lining up with TRBD1. The V gene end was trimmed by 4 bases and the J gene end by 3 bases; junction bases not matched to a gene: 4. CDR1 MGHRA and CDR2 YSYEKL come from the germline V gene. CDR3 size: 15 residues. The chain's CDR3 is CASSRGTGSGNTIYF. The CDR3 bases are TGCGCCAGCAGCCGAGGGACAGGGAGTGGAAACACCATATATTTT.

V and J are TRBV2 and TRBJ2-1; 7 bases are shared with TRBD2. V trimming: 3 bases; J trimming: 5 bases; junction bases outside the gene matches: 10. The CDR3 loop spans 16 amino acids. Germline CDR1 SNHLY, CDR2 FYNNEI. The CDR3 DNA reads as TGTGCCAGCAGTGAGGGAGGGTTAGCGGGTCACAATGAGCAGTTCTTC. Translation: CASSEGGLAGHNEQFF.

The gene calls are TRBV29-1 and TRBJ1-1; a possible D gene is TRBD1 (5 bases). Trimming pared 3 bases from V and 13 bases from J, leaving 15 bases between. This CDR3 is built from 11 residues. CDR1 and CDR2 (germline): SQVTM, ANQGSEA. The CDR3 region is CSVDPTGLDFF. DNA of the CDR3: TGCAGCGTTGATCCCACAGGATTAGATTTCTTT.

The rearrangement uses TRBV29-1 and TRBJ2-1; 10 nucleotides line up with TRBD1. The CDR3 contains 18 residues. V lost 5 bases to trimming and J lost 4 bases; unmatched junction nucleotides: 17. In germline, CDR1 is SQVTM, CDR2 ANQGSEA. The chain's CDR3 is CSVLGTGVSGRTYNEQFF. The CDR3 coding sequence is TGCAGCGTTCTTGGGACAGGGGTCAGCGGGCGCACTTACAATGAGCAGTTCTTC.